Below, one T cell receptor beta chain is given with its context. What it binds is unknown. In the authors' methods: Patients' Tregs yielded 45,000 to 60,000 distinct TCRbeta sequences; donors' about 1x10^5. Assay: immunoSEQ multiplex PCR; the TCRdb copy retains only in-frame clones and omits some. V, J and clone size were drawn from that table, and D and trimming were deduced from the DNA. The sample comprises roughly 24,000 clones, about 90% of which are singletons, and about 1.1% rests with the top ten. Germline V gene lookup returns CDR1 SGHRS and CDR2 YFSETQ. The ends lost 4 bases at V and 9 bases at J; junction bases unmatched: 4. The CDR3 sequence is 14 residues long. The data originate from a study of B cell selection in AIRE deficiency. Study outcomes and limitations: Healthy donors alone shared about a third of approximately 3,500 Treg sequences; patients alone approximately 9%.

Regulatory T cells were sorted as CD4+CD25hiCD127low/negative. Sample: CD4+CD25+ Tregs sorted from PBMCs. J is TRBJ1-6 and V is TRBV5-1; 10 bases match TRBD1. The source is a human donor in good health. The CDR3: CASSRQGASSPLHF. Here the CDR3 DNA reads TGCGCCAGCAGCAGACAGGGGGCCAGTTCACCCCTCCACTTT.